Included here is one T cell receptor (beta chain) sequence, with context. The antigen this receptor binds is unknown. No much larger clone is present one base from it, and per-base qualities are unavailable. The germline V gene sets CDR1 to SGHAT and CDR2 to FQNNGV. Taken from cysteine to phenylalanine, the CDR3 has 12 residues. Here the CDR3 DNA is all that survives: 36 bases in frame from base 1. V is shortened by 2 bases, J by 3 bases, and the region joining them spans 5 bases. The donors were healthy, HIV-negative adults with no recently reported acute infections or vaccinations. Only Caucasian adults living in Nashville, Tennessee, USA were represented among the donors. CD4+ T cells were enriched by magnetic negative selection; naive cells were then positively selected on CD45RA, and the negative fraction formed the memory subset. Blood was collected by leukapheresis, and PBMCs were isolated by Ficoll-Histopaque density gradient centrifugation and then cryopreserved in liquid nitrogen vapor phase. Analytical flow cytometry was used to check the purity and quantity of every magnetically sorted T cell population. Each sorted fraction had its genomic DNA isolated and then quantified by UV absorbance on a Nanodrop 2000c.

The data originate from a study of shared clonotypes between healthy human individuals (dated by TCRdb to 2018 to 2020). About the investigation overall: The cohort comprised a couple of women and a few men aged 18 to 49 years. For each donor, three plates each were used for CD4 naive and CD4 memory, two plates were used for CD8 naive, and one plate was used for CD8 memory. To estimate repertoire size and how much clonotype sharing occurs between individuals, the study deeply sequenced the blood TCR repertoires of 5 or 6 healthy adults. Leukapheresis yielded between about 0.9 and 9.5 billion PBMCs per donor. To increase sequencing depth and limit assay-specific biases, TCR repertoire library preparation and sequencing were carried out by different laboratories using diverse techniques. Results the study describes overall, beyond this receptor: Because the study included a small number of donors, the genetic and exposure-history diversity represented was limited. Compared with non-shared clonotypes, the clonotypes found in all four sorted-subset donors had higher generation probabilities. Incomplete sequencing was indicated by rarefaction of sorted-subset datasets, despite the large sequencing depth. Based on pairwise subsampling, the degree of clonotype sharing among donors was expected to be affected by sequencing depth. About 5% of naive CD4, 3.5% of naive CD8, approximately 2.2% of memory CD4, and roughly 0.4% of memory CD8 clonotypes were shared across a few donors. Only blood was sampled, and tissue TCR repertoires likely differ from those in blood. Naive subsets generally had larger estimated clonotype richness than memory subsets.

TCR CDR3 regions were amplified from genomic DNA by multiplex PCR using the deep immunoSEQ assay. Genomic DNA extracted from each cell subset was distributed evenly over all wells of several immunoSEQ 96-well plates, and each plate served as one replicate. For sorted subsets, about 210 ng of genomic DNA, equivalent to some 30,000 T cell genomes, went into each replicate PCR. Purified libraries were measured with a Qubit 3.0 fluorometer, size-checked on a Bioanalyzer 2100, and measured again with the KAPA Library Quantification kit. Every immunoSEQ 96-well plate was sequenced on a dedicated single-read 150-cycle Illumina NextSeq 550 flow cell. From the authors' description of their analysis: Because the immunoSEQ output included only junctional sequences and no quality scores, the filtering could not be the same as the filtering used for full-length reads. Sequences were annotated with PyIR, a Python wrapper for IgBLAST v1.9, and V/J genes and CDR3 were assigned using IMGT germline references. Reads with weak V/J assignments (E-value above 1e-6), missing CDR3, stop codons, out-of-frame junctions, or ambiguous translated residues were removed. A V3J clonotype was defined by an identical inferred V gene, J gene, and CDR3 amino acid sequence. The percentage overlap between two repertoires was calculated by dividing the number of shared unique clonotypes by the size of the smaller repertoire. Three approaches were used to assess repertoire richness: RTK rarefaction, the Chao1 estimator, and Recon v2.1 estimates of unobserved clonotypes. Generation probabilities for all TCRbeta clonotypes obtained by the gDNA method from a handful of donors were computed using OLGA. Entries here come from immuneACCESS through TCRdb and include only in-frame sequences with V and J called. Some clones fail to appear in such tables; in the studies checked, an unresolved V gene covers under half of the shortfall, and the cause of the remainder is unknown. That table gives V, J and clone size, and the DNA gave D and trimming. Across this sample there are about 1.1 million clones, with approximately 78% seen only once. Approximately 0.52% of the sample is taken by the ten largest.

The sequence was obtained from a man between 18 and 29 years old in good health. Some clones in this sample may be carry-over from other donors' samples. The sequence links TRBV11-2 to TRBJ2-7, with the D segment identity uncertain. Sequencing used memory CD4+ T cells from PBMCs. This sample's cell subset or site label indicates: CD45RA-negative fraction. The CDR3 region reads CASSLFFYEQYF. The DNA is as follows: TGTGCCAGCAGCTTATTCTTCTACGAGCAGTACTTC.